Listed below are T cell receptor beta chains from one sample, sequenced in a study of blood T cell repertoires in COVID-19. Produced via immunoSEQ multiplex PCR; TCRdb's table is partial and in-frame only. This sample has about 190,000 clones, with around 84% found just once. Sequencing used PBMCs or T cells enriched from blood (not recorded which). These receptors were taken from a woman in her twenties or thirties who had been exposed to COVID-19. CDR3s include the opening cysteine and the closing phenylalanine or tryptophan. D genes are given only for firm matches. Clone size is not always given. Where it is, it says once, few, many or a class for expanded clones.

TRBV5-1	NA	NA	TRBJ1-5	TGCGCCAGCAGCTTGTCCCCACAGGGTGCGGGCAATCAGCCCCAGCATTTT	CASSLSPQGAGNQPQHF
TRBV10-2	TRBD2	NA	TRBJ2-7	TGCGCCAGCAGTGAGTTAGCGGGAATCTCCTACGAGCAGTACTTC	CASSELAGISYEQYF
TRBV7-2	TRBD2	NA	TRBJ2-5	TGTGCCAGCAGCCAAAGACTAGCCAGACCGCGGGAGACCCAGTACTTC	CASSQRLARPRETQYF
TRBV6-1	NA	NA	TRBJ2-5	TGTGCCAGCAGTGAAGGCAGGTCTGAGACCCAGTACTTC	CASSEGRSETQYF
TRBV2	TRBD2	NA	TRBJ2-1	TGTGCCAGCAGTGCGGTAGCGGGGACCTACAATGAGCAGTTCTTC	CASSAVAGTYNEQFF
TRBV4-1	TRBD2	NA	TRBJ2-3	TGCGCCAGCAGCCCCTTGAGCGGGGGGCTTAGCACAGATACGCAGTATTTT	CASSPLSGGLSTDTQYF
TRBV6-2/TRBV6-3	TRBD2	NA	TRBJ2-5	TGTGCCAGCAGCCCTTTAGCGGGGCCGTCGGTAGAGACCCAGTACTTC	CASSPLAGPSVETQYF
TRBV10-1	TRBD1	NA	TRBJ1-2	TGCGCCAGCAGCAATGACAGGGGGTATGGCTACACCTTC	CASSNDRGYGYTF
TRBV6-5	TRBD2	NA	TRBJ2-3	TGTGCCATTCAGGCGGCGGGGGGGCCGGGAGATACGCAGTATTTT	CAIQAAGGPGDTQYF
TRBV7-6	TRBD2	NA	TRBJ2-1	TGTGCCAGCAGCTTAGGTCGGGGGGGCCAGAGCTCCTACAATGAGCAGTTCTTC	CASSLGRGGQSSYNEQFF
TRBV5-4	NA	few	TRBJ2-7	TGTGCCAGCAGCGTGAGGGGGGGGCCGGCCTACGAGCAGTACTTC	CASSVRGGPAYEQYF
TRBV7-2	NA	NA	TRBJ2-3	TGTGCCAGCAGCTTTGAGGGCACAGATACGCAGTATTTT	CASSFEGTDTQYF
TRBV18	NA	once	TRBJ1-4	TGTGCCAGCTCACCCTTGGACAGAGGCGAAAAACTGTTTTTT	CASSPLDRGEKLFF
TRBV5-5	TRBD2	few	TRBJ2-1	TGTGCCAGCAGCTTGGGAGCGGGGGGGCATGGTGAGCAGTTCTTC	CASSLGAGGHGEQFF
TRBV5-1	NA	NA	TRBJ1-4	TGCGCCAGCGCCGGCGGGAGTACTAATGAAAAACTGTTTTTT	CASAGGSTNEKLFF
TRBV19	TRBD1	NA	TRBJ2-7	TGTGCCAGTAGTGTCGGGACAGGGCAGTACGAGCAGTACTTC	CASSVGTGQYEQYF